What follows are 11 T cell receptor beta chains derived from one specimen sequenced in a study of blood T cell repertoires in COVID-19. Clones were sequenced by immunoSEQ multiplex PCR, and TCRdb holds only the in-frame ones, with some missing. The sample holds 250,000 to 350,000 clones, around 90% seen once. The sample taken for sequencing was peripheral blood. The receptor source for this set is a woman aged 45-65 years who had recovered from COVID-19.

V usage is TRBV5-5 and J usage is TRBJ2-2; 8 bases match TRBD1. The CDR3 has 17 amino acids. Germline lookup yields CDR1 SGHKS and CDR2 YYEKEE (reference sequence). V gave up 4 bases and J gave up 0 bases; unmatched junction bases: 8. CDR3 nucleotides: TGTGCCAGCAGCGCCCGACAGGGGTCCACGAACACCGGGGAGCTGTTTTTT. Its translation: CASSARQGSTNTGELFF.

The chain recombines TRBV19 with TRBJ1-5, with D possibly TRBD1 on 6 matching bases. The germline CDR1 and CDR2 sequences are LNHDA and SQIVND (reference sequence). The V gene lost 4 bases and the J gene lost 0 bases, with 10 bases spanning the gap. The CDR3 spans 15 residues. The CDR3 DNA follows: TGTGCCAGTAGTAGGGCAGGGGATAGCAATCAGCCCCAGCATTTT. The encoded protein is CASSRAGDSNQPQHF.

V is TRBV5-4 and J is TRBJ1-2; D is possibly TRBD1 (6 bases). Looked up from germline, CDR1 is SGHNT and CDR2 is YYREEE (reference sequence). This CDR3 is built from 14 residues. Trimming pared 2 bases from V and 2 bases from J, leaving 10 bases between. The CDR3 region has the DNA TGTGCCAGCAGCTTCAGGGGTATGAACTATGGCTACACCTTC. It codes for CASSFRGMNYGYTF.

This chain links TRBV19 with TRBJ2-1; D possibly corresponds to TRBD2 (7 bases). The CDR3 spans 15 residues. CDR1 is LNHDA and CDR2 is SQIVND in the germline V gene (reference sequence). Trimming took 3 bases from V and 9 from J, leaving 18 bases between them. As DNA, the CDR3 is TGTGCCAGTAGTATGTTCGCGGGGGCCCGGGGTGAGCAGTTCTTC. It is translated as CASSMFAGARGEQFF.

DNA for the CDR3: TGTGCCAGCAGCCCAATAGGGCGACTAGCGGGGGGCCCTCGTGGGTGGGATACGCAGTATTTT. Translation: CASSPIGRLAGGPRGWDTQYF. This rearrangement joins TRBV7-3 to TRBJ2-3, with TRBD2 matching 13 bases. The CDR3 is made up of 21 amino acids. V dropped 5 bases and J dropped 6; count of bases not matched to a gene: 23. Per the germline V gene, CDR1 is SGHTA and CDR2 is FQGTGA.

V usage is TRBV2 and J usage is TRBJ2-1; possible D gene TRBD1, 5 bases. Trimming took 7 bases from V and 2 from J, leaving 12 bases between them. Germline values: CDR1 SNHLY, CDR2 FYNNEI. CDR3 length: 14 amino acids. CDR3 region: CASTDNRAYNEQFF. CDR3 bases: TGTGCCAGCACGGACAATCGAGCCTACAATGAGCAGTTCTTC. Full variable domain (missing parts from reference TRBV2 and TRBJ2-1): EPEVTQTPSHQVTQMGQEVILRCVPISNHLYFYWYRQILGQKVEFLVSFYNNEISEKSEIFDDQFSVERPDGSNFTLKIRSTKLEDSAMYFCASTDNRAYNEQFFGPGTRLTVL.

The CDR3 region has the DNA TGTGCCAGCAGTTACACCCGGGGAGAGAATTCACCCCTCCACTTT. Its protein product is CASSYTRGENSPLHF. The V and J genes are TRBV6-2 or TRBV6-3 and TRBJ1-6; D ambiguous. The germline V gene encodes CDR1 MNHEY and CDR2 SVGEGT. The CDR3 sequence is 15 residues long. The V end lost 2 bases, the J end lost 7 bases, and 12 bases lay between the germline ends.

In DNA form, the CDR3 reads TGCGCCAGCAGCAGAACCGTAGCGGGAGGGCCCTCGGGTGAGCAGTTCTTC. Its translation is CASSRTVAGGPSGEQFF. The chain is built from TRBV4-1 and TRBJ2-1, with 11 bases fitting TRBD2. J lost 9 bases, V lost 5 bases, and 15 bases had no gene match. The CDR3 has 17 residues. Germline CDR1 and CDR2: MGHRA and YSYEKL.

As to this clone: The same CDR3 arises from other DNA sequences in this sample as well. The rearrangement joins TRBV6-6 to TRBJ2-7, with D tentatively TRBD1 (6 bases). Germline CDR1 and CDR2: MNHNY and SVGAGI (reference sequence). The V end was cut by 5 bases, the J end by 3 bases, with 8 bases between. CDR3 length: 12 amino acids. CDR3 bases: TGTGCCAGCAGTCAACAGGGCTACGAGCAGTACTTC. It encodes CASSQQGYEQYF.

The chain links TRBV4-2 to TRBJ2-1; TRBD1 matches 9 bases. Germline CDR1 and CDR2: LGHNA and YNFKEQ. This CDR3 is built from 13 residues. After removal of 3 bases from V and 9 bases from J, the junction contained 3 bases not matched to a gene. The CDR3 nucleotides read TGTGCCAGCAGCCAGGGACAGGGTAGTGAGCAGTTCTTC. Amino acid sequence: CASSQGQGSEQFF.

The V and J genes are TRBV12-3 or TRBV12-4 and TRBJ2-7; 7 positions match TRBD1. Losses at the gene ends were 10 bases for V and 3 bases for J; bases not matched to a gene: 9. This CDR3 is built from 13 residues. The CDR3 protein is CAIRDRHNYEQYF. CDR3 nucleotides: TGTGCCATACGGGACAGACACAACTACGAGCAGTACTTC.